What follows is one TCR beta chain and its context. This entry comes from a study of PD-L1 blockade in urothelial cancer. Overall study context: The study started patients on atezolizumab in the mid-2010s, giving 1,200 mg intravenously every 3 weeks. Analyses were performed on blood at 3 weeks after treatment start (the second dose) and at 6 weeks.

Clones were read by immunoSEQ multiplex PCR, and TCRdb kept only the in-frame ones, dropping some. Of around 45,000 clones listed, roughly four fifths are singletons. Germline trimming cut 4 bases from V and 4 bases from J; bases unmatched to any gene: 12. The CDR3 consists of 17 residues. Germline V CDR1 and CDR2: MNHNS, SASEGT. Regarding time point: peripheral blood 6 weeks after treatment start. Samples spanned pretreatment and treatment, with 1 to 8 time points per patient. This TCR was recovered from a man aged 60-69 years with urothelial cancer. The chain employs TRBV6-1 and TRBJ1-3; 8 bases are a match to TRBD1. Here the sequenced sample was PBMCs, taken around atezolizumab (anti-PD-L1) treatment. Here the CDR3 reads CASSGTDRGRRGNTIYF. DNA of the CDR3: TGTGCCAGCAGTGGGACAGACAGGGGCCGCCGGGGAAACACCATATATTTT.